Below are 10 T cell receptor beta chains sequenced from a single sample in a study of long-term antiretroviral therapy in people with HIV. Assay version v3.0 of immunoSEQ was used, and it was run at survey level. Here immunoSEQ multiplex PCR was the method, and the copy in TCRdb shows in-frame clones only, minus some. In the table there are 32,000 or so clones, around three quarters of which are singletons. Sequenced here: unsorted PBMCs, sampled 2 years after starting antiretroviral therapy. The source is a woman between 50 and 59 years old with HIV.

The V call is TRBV7-3, the J call TRBJ1-1, with D possibly TRBD1 on 5 matching bases. The V gene lost 5 bases and the J gene lost 4 bases, with 14 bases spanning the gap. Looked up from germline, CDR1 is SGHTA and CDR2 is FQGTGA. The CDR3 contains 14 residues. CDR3 bases: TGTGCCAGCAGCCCTACTGGGGCCCTCACTGAAGCTTTCTTT. It codes for CASSPTGALTEAFF.

Worth noting for this clone: The same CDR3 can be traced to other DNA sequences in this sample. The V gene is TRBV30, the J gene TRBJ1-5; 9 positions match TRBD1. The CDR3 totals 14 residues. From germline, CDR1 is GTSNPN and CDR2 SVGIG (reference sequence). The CDR3 sequence is CAAGGQGSVQPQHF. For the CDR3, the DNA is TGTGCTGCGGGGGGACAGGGCTCAGTACAGCCCCAGCATTTT.

This clone was observed a handful of times. This chain connects TRBV30 to TRBJ2-2, with unresolved D. V was trimmed by 0 bases and J by 8 bases, leaving 13 bases between them. The CDR3 has 14 residues. Germline CDR1 GTSNPN, CDR2 SVGIG (reference sequence). The CDR3 spells CAWSVNLYAGELFF. The CDR3 DNA reads TGTGCCTGGAGTGTAAATCTCTACGCGGGGGAGCTGTTTTTT.

The rearrangement joins TRBV27 to TRBJ2-2; D is unclear. The V end lost 3 bases, the J end lost 7 bases, and 6 bases lay between the germline ends. Germline V gives CDR1 MNHEY, CDR2 SMNVEV (reference sequence). The CDR3 runs to 12 residues. CDR3 sequence: CASSFHLGELFF. CDR3 sequence (DNA): TGTGCCAGCAGTTTTCATCTCGGGGAGCTGTTTTTT.

The V gene is TRBV27, the J gene TRBJ2-5; unclear D gene. The V end lost 3 bases, the J end lost 5 bases, and 16 bases lay between the germline ends. CDR3 size: 15 residues. CDR1 MNHEY and CDR2 SMNVEV come from the germline V gene (reference sequence). The CDR3 protein is CASSFTVLESETQYF. The CDR3 region has the DNA TGTGCCAGCAGTTTTACGGTCTTAGAGTCGGAGACCCAGTACTTC.

The chain has TRBV7-6 and TRBJ2-5; 9 bases are a match to TRBD1. There are 18 residues in the CDR3. Germline trimming cut 1 base from V and 3 bases from J; bases unmatched to any gene: 12. Germline V lookup: CDR1 SGHVS, CDR2 FNYEAQ. CDR3 DNA: TGTGCCAGCAGCTTAGTTCAGGGACAGGGTGTCTCGGAAGAGACCCAGTACTTC. Amino acids: CASSLVQGQGVSEETQYF.

The rearrangement links TRBV7-3 to TRBJ2-5; D remains unclear. Germline V gives CDR1 SGHTA, CDR2 FQGTGA. The CDR3 is made up of 14 amino acids. V was shortened by 0 bases and J by 5 bases, with 10 bases between the two germline ends. CDR3 coding DNA: TGTGCCAGCAGCTTAACCGCCGGATCCGAGACCCAGTACTTC. It specifies CASSLTAGSETQYF. The entire variable domain, with the rest obtained from reference TRBV7-3 and TRBJ2-5, is as follows: GAGVSQTPSNKVTEKGKYVELRCDPISGHTALYWYRQSLGQGPEFLIYFQGTGAADDSGLPNDRFFAVRPEGSVSTLKIQRTERGDSAVYLCASSLTAGSETQYFGPGTRLLVL.

The genes are TRBV10-3 and TRBJ2-5, with 9 bases lining up with TRBD2. CDR1 ENHRY and CDR2 SYGVKD come from the germline V gene. V lost 6 bases and J lost 5; bases outside the gene matches: 10. There are 15 residues in the CDR3. CDR3 in amino acids: CAIRGSGGHGETQYF. In DNA form, the CDR3 reads TGTGCCATCAGAGGTAGCGGGGGCCATGGGGAGACCCAGTACTTC.

This rearrangement joins TRBV18 to TRBJ1-4, with 11 bases that match TRBD1. This CDR3 has 15 amino acids. Per the germline V gene, CDR1 is KGHSH and CDR2 is LQKENI. V lost 3 bases, J lost 8 bases, and 5 bases stayed unmatched. The CDR3 here is CASSPGTGGREKLFF. CDR3 coding DNA: TGTGCCAGCTCACCGGGGACAGGGGGGCGAGAAAAACTGTTTTTT. The whole variable domain, remainder taken from reference TRBV18 and TRBJ1-4, is NAGVMQNPRHLVRRRGQEARLRCSPMKGHSHVYWYRQLPEEGLKFMVYLQKENIIDESGMPKERFSAEFPKEGPSILRIQQVVRGDSAAYFCASSPGTGGREKLFFGSGTQLSVL.

The gene calls are TRBV18 and TRBJ2-5; no clear D. The germline CDR1 and CDR2 sequences are KGHSH and LQKENI. CDR3 length equals 13 residues. V lost 2 bases and J 5 bases, leaving 9 bases between the germline ends. The CDR3 DNA reads as TGTGCCAGCTCACCAAGGGTCCAGGAGACCCAGTACTTC. Translating gives CASSPRVQETQYF.